The 19 T cell receptor beta chains given below trace back to one sample, sequenced in a study of cytomegalovirus exposure and HLA in healthy donors (TCRdb year 2017). Receptor amplification or capture employed the immunoSEQ multiplex PCR assay. For the multiplex PCR, a mixture combining 60 forward primers for TCR Vbeta segments and 13 reverse primers for TCR Jbeta segments was used. TCRdb's version of the immuneACCESS table is confined to in-frame rearrangements and falls short of the full clone set. An unresolved V gene accounts for under half of the shortfall where checked; the remainder is of unknown origin. The sample's clone listing holds about 67,000 clones. Around 5% of the sample is in the top ten clones. Sequencing input: PBMCs. Receptor source: a woman aged 40 to 50 in good health and CMV-seropositive.

CDR3 sequence: CASSLYGGKDYEQYF. The CDR3 coding sequence is TGTGCCAGCAGCTTATACGGCGGGAAGGATTACGAGCAGTACTTC. V is TRBV7-3 and J is TRBJ2-7, with a tentative D call TRBD2 (6 bases). V was clipped by 2 bases and J by 4 bases, with 15 bases between them. Germline V gene lookup returns CDR1 SGHTA and CDR2 FQGTGA. This CDR3 is built from 15 residues.

The rearrangement uses TRBV27 and TRBJ2-1, with 10 bases that match TRBD2. Per germline, CDR1 MNHEY and CDR2 SMNVEV (reference sequence). The ends lost 2 bases at V and 7 bases at J; junction bases unmatched: 5. The CDR3 is made up of 15 amino acids. CDR3 region: CASSLTLGLANEQFF. The CDR3 nucleotides are TGTGCCAGCAGTTTAACCCTGGGACTAGCGAATGAGCAGTTCTTC.

This chain joins TRBV5-1 and TRBJ1-4; D is perhaps TRBD1 (6 bases). Germline V gene sequence: CDR1 SGHRS, CDR2 YFSETQ. There are 15 residues in the CDR3. V lost 0 bases to trimming and J lost 4 bases, with 10 bases between them. The CDR3 region has the DNA TGCGCCAGCAGCTTGGGGACAGCCTTTAATGAAAAACTGTTTTTT. It is translated as CASSLGTAFNEKLFF. The whole variable domain, remainder taken from reference TRBV5-1 and TRBJ1-4, is KAGVTQTPRYLIKTRGQQVTLSCSPISGHRSVSWYQQTPGQGLQFLFEYFSETQRNKGNFPGRFSGRQFSNSRSEMNVSTLELGDSALYLCASSLGTAFNEKLFFGSGTQLSVL.

V usage is TRBV28 and J usage is TRBJ2-1; D is unresolved. The CDR3 runs to 12 residues. Germline CDR1 reads MDHEN; CDR2 reads SYDVKM. Trimming cost V 7 bases and J 9 bases, with 13 bases left between them. CDR3 DNA: TGTGCCAGCAACAGAATTGGCCTTGAGCAGTTCTTC. This gives the protein CASNRIGLEQFF.

The chain links TRBV28 to TRBJ2-5, with 9 bases that match TRBD1. The last part of the DNA fits TRBJ2-7 better; the J call may be wrong. Germline loops: CDR1 MDHEN, CDR2 SYDVKM. CDR3 length: 12 residues. In DNA form, the CDR3 reads TGTGCCAGCAGACAGGGGGCCCACGAGCAGTACTTC. Amino acids: CASRQGAHEQYF.

This sequence joins TRBV4-2 and TRBJ1-2, with D unresolved. CDR1 is LGHNA and CDR2 is YNFKEQ in the germline V gene. There are 16 residues in the CDR3. V dropped 0 bases and J dropped 4 bases, with 15 bases sitting between them. CDR3 in amino acids: CASSQDRRQAPYGYTF. CDR3 DNA sequence: TGTGCCAGCAGCCAAGATCGTCGGCAGGCACCCTATGGCTACACCTTC.

The V and J genes are TRBV27 and TRBJ2-7; the match to TRBD1 covers 10 bases. The trim removed 0 bases at V and 3 bases at J, leaving 2 bases unmatched. Germline loops: CDR1 MNHEY, CDR2 SMNVEV (reference sequence). The CDR3 consists of 15 residues. Here the CDR3 DNA reads TGTGCCAGCAGTTTATCAAGGACAGGGGGCTACGAGCAGTACTTC. It yields the protein CASSLSRTGGYEQYF.

J is TRBJ2-1 and V is TRBV6-5, with 7 bases identical to TRBD2. This CDR3 is built from 11 residues. Germline CDR1 and CDR2: MNHEY and SVGAGI. J gave up 10 bases and V 5 bases, and 2 bases lay outside the gene matches. The CDR3 is CASSHGGEQFF. For the CDR3, the DNA is TGTGCCAGCAGTCACGGGGGGGAGCAGTTCTTC.

The chain carries TRBV6-1 and TRBJ2-5; 9 bases line up with TRBD2. TRBJ2-7 explains the end of the DNA better; the J call may be wrong. Germline CDR1 and CDR2: MNHNS and SASEGT. The CDR3 has 15 amino acids. CDR3 sequence (DNA): TGTGCCAGCACCGGATTAGCGGGAGCCTCCTACGAGCAGTACTTC. Its protein is CASTGLAGASYEQYF.

CDR3 amino acids: CASSINRGTYEQYF. The CDR3 nucleotides read TGTGCCAGCAGCATTAACAGGGGTACCTACGAGCAGTACTTC. The rearrangement links TRBV11-2 to TRBJ2-7; TRBD1 aligns across 7 bases. Germline V gives CDR1 SGHAT, CDR2 FQNNGV. The CDR3 loop spans 14 amino acids. Trimming took 5 bases from V and 2 from J; bases not matched to a gene: 6.

The chain employs TRBV7-2 and TRBJ1-1, with TRBD1 as a possible D gene (5 bases). The CDR3 loop spans 15 amino acids. Germline CDR1 reads SGHTA; CDR2 reads FQGNSA. V was cut by 5 bases and J by 6 bases, with 19 bases left in between. The CDR3 nucleotides are TGTGCCAGCAGCCCCGTTATCAGGGTCGGAGCTGAAGCTTTCTTT. It specifies CASSPVIRVGAEAFF.

The V and J genes are TRBV7-8 and TRBJ2-2; D ambiguous. Trimming took off 1 base at V and 0 bases at J, with 6 bases between the two ends. This CDR3 is 15 amino acids long. Germline V gene data show CDR1 as SGHVS and CDR2 as FQNEAQ. The CDR3 spells CASSLVSSNTGELFF. CDR3 in DNA: TGTGCCAGCAGCTTAGTTTCCTCGAACACCGGGGAGCTGTTTTTT.

The CDR3, as DNA: TGTGCCAGTAGTTCCGTTCGGGACAGGGACCGAGATACGCAGTATTTT. Amino acids: CASSSVRDRDRDTQYF. The chain carries TRBV19 and TRBJ2-3, with 9 bases aligning to TRBD1. CDR3 length: 16 amino acids. The trim removed 5 bases at V and 5 bases at J, leaving 11 bases unmatched. In germline, CDR1 is LNHDA, CDR2 SQIVND (reference sequence).

This rearrangement joins TRBV4-3 to TRBJ2-3, with a possible D match to TRBD1 (5 bases). Germline CDR1 reads LGHNA; CDR2 reads YSLEER. There are 15 residues in the CDR3. The V end was cut by 0 bases, the J end by 4 bases, with 11 bases between. This chain's CDR3 is CASSQDFQGADTQYF. CDR3 nucleotides: TGCGCCAGCAGCCAAGATTTTCAGGGCGCAGATACGCAGTATTTT.

The chain links TRBV6-5 to TRBJ1-5; D unresolved. The CDR3 consists of 14 residues. Per germline, CDR1 MNHEY and CDR2 SVGAGI. V was cut by 5 bases and J by 0 bases, with 8 bases left in between. DNA of the CDR3: TGTGCCAGCAGTGAGGGATATAGCAATCAGCCCCAGCATTTT. This codes for CASSEGYSNQPQHF.

The rearrangement uses TRBV10-3 and TRBJ2-3, with D perhaps TRBD1 (6 bases). V dropped 6 bases and J dropped 0 bases, with 13 bases sitting between them. Germline loops: CDR1 ENHRY, CDR2 SYGVKD. The CDR3 loop spans 15 amino acids. The CDR3 DNA follows: TGTGCCATCAGAAAAGGACAGACTAGCACAGATACGCAGTATTTT. This codes for CAIRKGQTSTDTQYF.

The chain is built from TRBV19 and TRBJ2-1; D ambiguous. This CDR3 has 13 residues. Trimming left V 3 bases short and J 5 bases short, with 8 bases between. Germline lookup yields CDR1 LNHDA and CDR2 SQIVND (reference sequence). The CDR3, as DNA: TGTGCCAGTAGTATGAGCCTAGACAATGAGCAGTTCTTC. Translation: CASSMSLDNEQFF. The full variable domain, completed using reference TRBV19 and TRBJ2-1, is DGGITQSPKYLFRKEGQNVTLSCEQNLNHDAMYWYRQDPGQGLRLIYYSQIVNDFQKGDIAEGYSVSREKKESFPLTVTSAQKNPTAFYLCASSMSLDNEQFFGPGTRLTVL.

This chain links TRBV6-5 with TRBJ2-7; possibly TRBD2 for D (5 bases). Trimming left V 4 bases short and J 2 bases short, with 9 bases between. CDR1 is MNHEY, CDR2 SVGAGI, per germline. This CDR3 region has 13 residues. This CDR3 is CASSSLVAYEQYF. The CDR3, as DNA: TGTGCCAGCAGTTCACTAGTCGCCTACGAGCAGTACTTC.

The V gene is TRBV5-6, the J gene TRBJ2-2; tentative D call: TRBD2 (5 bases). The CDR3 sequence is 15 residues long. The germline gives CDR1 SGHDT, CDR2 YYEEEE. Deletions cut 3 bases from V and 4 bases from J, with 13 bases between. CDR3 loop: CASSSSARATGELFF. In nucleotides, the CDR3 is TGTGCCAGCAGCTCGTCCGCGCGGGCCACCGGGGAGCTGTTTTTT.